This T cell receptor beta chain was identified in a study of shared clonotypes between healthy human individuals. Between the trimmed V and J ends, which lost 4 bases and 4 bases, there was a span of 4 bases. This CDR3 contains 10 residues. Germline CDR1 and CDR2: DFQATT and SNEGSKA (reference sequence). Libraries were prepared by immunoSEQ multiplex PCR; TCRdb keeps only in-frame clonotypes and omits some of them. Altogether about 520,000 clones are present, roughly 95% being singletons, with the ten largest covering about 0.06%. The sample comprised naive CD4+ T cells sorted from blood. Noted subset: CD45RA+ positively selected. This sequence was found in a woman aged 25-40 years in good health. V is TRBV20-1 and J is TRBJ2-5; no reliable D call. CDR3 coding DNA: TGCAGTGCTATGCGAGAGACCCAGTACTTC. The encoded protein is CSAMRETQYF.